The 3 T cell receptor beta chains given below trace back to one sample, sequenced in a study of T cells in Graves' hyperthyroidism and ophthalmopathy. What was amplified from RNA transcripts were TCR beta CDR3 regions. Primed by the HTBI set, a first-round RT-PCR was run on the TCR CDR3. TCRdb used MiXCR to reprocess the multiplex PCR reads, holding one entry per CDR3 protein. The repertoire holds 730,000 or so distinct CDR3 sequences, 18% seen once, with over 15% in the top ten. The source material was blood. These TCRs come from a woman between 50 and 59 years old with Graves' hyperthyroidism that later progressed to Graves' ophthalmopathy.

V and J are TRBV6-1 and TRBJ1-5, with D possibly being TRBD1 (6 bases). Trimming took off 5 bases at V and 3 bases at J, with 17 bases between the two ends. The CDR3 contains 16 residues. The germline CDR1 and CDR2 sequences are MNHNS and SASEGT. The CDR3 is CASSSFKDSDNQPQHF. The CDR3 DNA follows: TGTGCCAGCAGTAGCTTTAAGGACAGCGACAATCAGCCCCAGCATTTT.

The chain has TRBV27 and TRBJ1-1; tentative D call: TRBD1 (6 bases). The germline V gene has CDR1 MNHEY and CDR2 SMNVEV (reference sequence). This CDR3 has 15 amino acids. V lost 3 bases and J lost 0, with 11 bases in between. CDR3 coding DNA: TGTGCCAGCAGTTTGTTCGGGGGCTTGAACACTGAAGCTTTCTTT. This codes for CASSLFGGLNTEAFF.

The chain carries TRBV6-2 or TRBV6-3 and TRBJ2-1; 7 nucleotides agree with TRBD1. Germline V lookup: CDR1 MNHEY, CDR2 SVGEGT. Unmatched junction bases numbered 8, after V lost 6 bases and J lost 6 bases. This CDR3 contains 14 residues. The CDR3: CASRPDRVTNEQFF. The CDR3, as DNA: TGTGCCAGCAGACCCGACAGGGTCACCAATGAGCAGTTCTTC.